This T cell receptor (beta chain) came from a study of post-analysis software for immune sequencing data. The overall study: The study covered relapsing-remitting, secondary progressive and progressive-relapsing courses of multiple sclerosis. Regarding the study as a whole: People with multiple sclerosis had a significantly lower normalized Chao1 diversity than controls did. Batch-matched samples strongly co-clustered by F measure. About 5 TRBV segments were significantly more frequent in patients than in controls. TRBV5-6, TRBV5-1 and TRBV20-1 were among these segments.

This clonotype appeared a single time. Its target is not known. CDR3 size: 15 residues. Germline CDR1 reads SGHRS; CDR2 reads YFSETQ. Trimming at V came to 3 bases and at J to 4 bases, leaving 7 bases not matched to a gene. The TCR beta cDNA libraries contained unique molecular identifiers. TCRdb re-analysed the PCR reads in MiXCR, keeping a single row per CDR3 protein. The data hold about 820,000 distinct CDR3 sequences, with roughly 50% observed a single time. The chain recombines TRBV5-1 with TRBJ1-1; 9 bases are shared with TRBD1. Sequencing was carried out using blood. The receptor was derived from a girl aged 5-17 years with multiple sclerosis. The CDR3 coding sequence is TGCGCCAGCAGCTCCTGGACAGGGGAGGGCACTGAAGCTTTCTTT. Translating it yields CASSSWTGEGTEAFF.